The 32 T cell receptor beta chains below were found in one sample sequenced in a study of type 1 regulatory T cells. No antigen has been assigned to these receptors. Via MiXCR, TCRdb re-called the reads, giving one row per CDR3 protein. The sample yields roughly 21,000 distinct CDR3 sequences, approximately 51% seen once. Sequencing input: cultured T cells, either the whole culture or a sorted T cell fraction (not recorded which). These receptors were collected from a human donor in good health.

J is TRBJ2-7 and V is TRBV7-2; either TRBD1 or TRBD2 may supply D (7 bases each). The germline V gene encodes CDR1 SGHTA and CDR2 FQGNSA. The CDR3 covers 16 residues. V shed 4 bases and J shed 4 bases, with 20 bases lying between them. This CDR3 is CASSSRVWEGAYEQYF. CDR3 DNA: TGTGCCAGCAGCTCCCGGGTGTGGGAGGGGGCGTACGAGCAGTACTTC.

Points on this clonotype: Mismatch with germline at one junction end may stem from a read error. The chain recombines TRBV20-1 with TRBJ1-4; perhaps TRBD1 as D (6 bases). Germline loops: CDR1 DFQATT, CDR2 SNEGSKA (reference sequence). The CDR3 is 14 residues long. The CDR3 DNA sequence: TGCAGTGCTAGACCAGGGGCTGCTAATGAAAAACGGTTTTTT. Translation gives CSARPGAANEKRFF.

This clonotype rates as medium-sized. In nucleotides, the CDR3 is TGTGCCAGCAGGCCGGGACTAGCGGGGGGGAAGACCTACAATGAGCAGTTCTTC. This encodes CASRPGLAGGKTYNEQFF. This chain links TRBV5-6 with TRBJ2-1, with 16 bases that match TRBD2. CDR3 length equals 18 residues. Germline V gene sequence: CDR1 SGHDT, CDR2 YYEEEE. V lost 5 bases to trimming and J lost 2 bases; unmatched junction nucleotides: 7.

The chain has TRBV20-1 and TRBJ2-2; no clear D. V lost 0 bases and J 1 base, leaving 12 bases between the germline ends. Germline V gene sequence: CDR1 DFQATT, CDR2 SNEGSKA (reference sequence). This CDR3 has 16 amino acids. CDR3: CSARDPQRKNTGELFF. CDR3 sequence (DNA): TGCAGTGCTAGAGATCCCCAGCGAAAGAACACCGGGGAGCTGTTTTTT.

This clonotype was observed a few times. V gene TRBV5-1 combines with J gene TRBJ1-6; 7 bases match TRBD1. The CDR3 covers 16 residues. With V trimmed by 4 bases and J by 8 bases, 12 bases remained unmatched. The germline gives CDR1 SGHRS, CDR2 YFSETQ. CDR3 residues: CASSTTPTGLDSPLHF. The CDR3 coding sequence is TGCGCCAGCAGCACCACACCGACAGGGCTGGATTCACCCCTCCACTTT.

By share of the sample, this clonotype is medium-sized. The chain carries TRBV7-2 and TRBJ1-2; D not certain. The V gene's germline CDR1 is SGHTA and CDR2 FQGNSA. This CDR3 is 13 amino acids long. V lost 0 bases to trimming and J lost 3 bases, with 5 bases between them. CDR3 sequence (DNA): TGTGCCAGCAGCTTAGCCAAAGACTATGGCTACACCTTC. Translated, it gives CASSLAKDYGYTF.

CDR3 region: CASSPAKGENTEAFF. The DNA of the CDR3 is TGTGCCAGCTCACCAGCTAAGGGGGAAAACACTGAAGCTTTCTTT. The chain has TRBV18 and TRBJ1-1; a possible D gene is TRBD1 (6 bases). Germline CDR1 is KGHSH and CDR2 is LQKENI. This CDR3 contains 15 residues. V dropped 2 bases and J dropped 2 bases, with 12 bases sitting between them. The complete variable domain, with remaining parts taken from reference TRBV18 and TRBJ1-1, reads NAGVMQNPRHLVRRRGQEARLRCSPMKGHSHVYWYRQLPEEGLKFMVYLQKENIIDESGMPKERFSAEFPKEGPSILRIQQVVRGDSAAYFCASSPAKGENTEAFFGQGTRLTVV.

The chain combines TRBV20-1 with TRBJ2-5, with a possible D match to TRBD1 (6 bases). Germline V gene data show CDR1 as DFQATT and CDR2 as SNEGSKA (reference sequence). The CDR3 loop spans 18 amino acids. V shed 2 bases and J shed 3 bases, with 25 bases lying between them. DNA of the CDR3: TGCAGTGCTAGAAAGGTCGGGTGGGGCAGGGGCACCAAAGAGACCCAGTACTTC. It yields the protein CSARKVGWGRGTKETQYF.

V usage is TRBV7-8 and J usage is TRBJ2-1, with 7 bases fitting TRBD1. Germline V gene lookup returns CDR1 SGHVS and CDR2 FQNEAQ. Trimming took 1 base from V and 3 from J; bases not matched to a gene: 0. This CDR3 comprises 14 residues. The CDR3, as DNA: TGTGCCAGCAGCTTAGACAGGGGCTACAATGAGCAGTTCTTC. This codes for CASSLDRGYNEQFF.

In this sample, this clonotype turned up once. The V gene is TRBV18, the J gene TRBJ2-5; TRBD1 matches at 7 bases. CDR3 length: 13 amino acids. Germline-derived CDR1 and CDR2 are KGHSH and LQKENI. V lost 3 bases and J lost 4; bases outside the gene matches: 2. CDR3 sequence: CASSPTGAETQYF. The CDR3, as DNA: TGTGCCAGCTCACCCACAGGGGCAGAGACCCAGTACTTC.

This clonotype was seen a handful of times. The gene calls are TRBV7-2 and TRBJ2-7; 10 nucleotides align to TRBD2. V was clipped by 5 bases and J by 4 bases; unmatched bases: 14. The length of the CDR3 is 17 residues. Looked up from germline, CDR1 is SGHTA and CDR2 is FQGNSA. CDR3 nucleotide sequence: TGTGCCAGCAGCCACCCCGGAGCGGGGGGGCGGTATTACGAGCAGTACTTC. It encodes CASSHPGAGGRYYEQYF.

The chain links TRBV24-1 to TRBJ2-2; the D is unclear. Trimming cost V 3 bases and J 1 base, with 8 bases left between them. The CDR3 runs to 15 residues. The germline V gene has CDR1 KGHDR and CDR2 SFDVKD. The CDR3 reads CATSDPQRNTGELFF. The CDR3 coding sequence is TGTGCCACCAGTGATCCGCAGAGGAACACCGGGGAGCTGTTTTTT.

This chain connects TRBV28 to TRBJ1-2; TRBD1 agrees at 7 bases. Per germline, CDR1 MDHEN and CDR2 SYDVKM. The CDR3 is 13 residues long. J gave up 4 bases and V 7 bases, and 6 bases lay outside the gene matches. CDR3: CASIAGDSYGYTF. CDR3 coding DNA: TGTGCCAGCATCGCGGGGGACAGCTATGGCTACACCTTC.

The chain employs TRBV3-1 and TRBJ1-3; 8 bases align to TRBD1. The CDR3 is made up of 15 amino acids. Per germline, CDR1 LGHDT and CDR2 YNNKEL (reference sequence). V shed 4 bases and J 4 bases; nucleotides not matched to a gene: 6. The CDR3 reads CASSPPTGDGNTIYF. The CDR3 DNA reads as TGTGCCAGCAGCCCACCGACAGGGGACGGAAACACCATATATTTT.

Of note for this clonotype: Because it lacks the conserved phenylalanine or tryptophan at the end, this CDR3 is likely a read error. The CDR3 DNA is TGTGCCAGCAGCTTAAGGGGTGTGGTTTGGGGCTACGAGCAGTACTCC. This sequence encodes CASSLRGVVWGYEQYS. This sequence joins TRBV7-2 and TRBJ2-7; D may be TRBD1 (5 bases). Trimming stripped 2 bases from V and 3 bases from J, with 17 bases between. Per germline, CDR1 SGHTA and CDR2 FQGNSA. The CDR3 consists of 16 residues.

V gene TRBV30 combines with J gene TRBJ2-7, with 13 bases fitting TRBD2. CDR3 length equals 17 residues. The V segment lost 3 bases and the J segment 4 bases; nucleotides outside the gene matches: 12. Germline V gene sequence: CDR1 GTSNPN, CDR2 SVGIG (reference sequence). The CDR3, as DNA: TGTGCCTGGAGCAACATCCTGGGACTAGCGGGGAGGTACGAGCAGTACTTC. Translating gives CAWSNILGLAGRYEQYF. Full variable domain (rest looked up from reference TRBV30 and TRBJ2-7): SQTIHQWPATLVQPVGSPLSLECTVEGTSNPNLYWYRQAAGRGLQLLFYSVGIGQISSEVPQNLSASRPQDRQFILSSKKLLLSDSGFYLCAWSNILGLAGRYEQYFGPGTRLTVT.

There are a few counts of this clonotype. The gene calls are TRBV20-1 and TRBJ2-2, with 7 positions matching TRBD1. This CDR3 has 15 amino acids. With V trimmed by 2 bases and J by 0 bases, 3 bases remained unmatched. CDR1 is DFQATT and CDR2 is SNEGSKA in the germline V gene (reference sequence). The CDR3 DNA reads as TGCAGTGCTAGACCCGGGACAGCGAACACCGGGGAGCTGTTTTTT. It encodes CSARPGTANTGELFF.

This clonotype has a handful of counts. The gene calls are TRBV20-1 and TRBJ1-6; TRBD1 matches 9 bases. The V segment lost 2 bases and the J segment 7 bases; nucleotides outside the gene matches: 6. Germline lookup yields CDR1 DFQATT and CDR2 SNEGSKA (reference sequence). This CDR3 has 15 amino acids. The CDR3 bases are TGCAGTGCTAGACGGACAGGGGAGTCGAATTCACCCCTCCACTTT. It codes for CSARRTGESNSPLHF.

This rearrangement joins TRBV7-8 to TRBJ2-4; maybe TRBD1 (6 bases). V dropped 5 bases and J dropped 9 bases, with 14 bases sitting between them. Germline V lookup: CDR1 SGHVS, CDR2 FQNEAQ. This CDR3 spans 13 amino acids. The CDR3 nucleotides read TGTGCCAGCAGCCGAAGGGGGAGCGGCATTCAGTACTTC. Its protein product is CASSRRGSGIQYF. Drawing the rest from reference TRBV7-8 and TRBJ2-4, the complete variable domain is GAGVSQSPRYKVAKRGQDVALRCDPISGHVSLFWYQQALGQGPEFLTYFQNEAQLDKSGLPSDRFFAERPEGSVSTLKIQRTQQEDSAVYLCASSRRGSGIQYFGAGTRLSVL.

The J gene is TRBJ2-4, the V gene TRBV6-5; 13 nucleotides align to TRBD2. The CDR3 covers 19 residues. Unmatched junction bases numbered 12, after V lost 6 bases and J lost 1 base. Germline CDR1 is MNHEY and CDR2 is SVGAGI. In nucleotides, the CDR3 is TGTGCCAGCAGACCCCGACTAGCGGGGGGCCAGGGGGCCAAAAACATTCAGTACTTC. Protein sequence: CASRPRLAGGQGAKNIQYF.

The gene calls are TRBV12-3 or TRBV12-4 and TRBJ2-7; D not certain. V was clipped by 6 bases and J by 4 bases, with 19 bases between them. This CDR3 comprises 15 residues. The CDR3 is CASSPQGEGWYEQYF. CDR3 bases: TGTGCCAGCAGCCCCCAAGGTGAAGGATGGTACGAGCAGTACTTC.

This chain links TRBV12-3 or TRBV12-4 with TRBJ2-1, with a tentative D call TRBD2 (6 bases). The CDR3 spans 14 residues. Trimming stripped 6 bases from V and 7 bases from J, with 16 bases between. The CDR3 reads CASSPGPGGNEQFF. The CDR3 DNA follows: TGTGCCAGCAGCCCTGGACCTGGAGGGAATGAGCAGTTCTTC.

The chain links TRBV5-1 to TRBJ2-5; D is undetermined. The CDR3 has 14 amino acids. Per the germline V gene, CDR1 is SGHRS and CDR2 is YFSETQ. Trimming pared 0 bases from V and 8 bases from J, leaving 14 bases between. As DNA, the CDR3 is TGCGCCAGCAGCTTGGAGGTACTCCCGGGTACCCAGTACTTC. It codes for CASSLEVLPGTQYF.

The genes are TRBV7-3 and TRBJ1-1, with TRBD1 matching over 7 bases. Germline CDR1 and CDR2: SGHTA and FQGTGA. The junction had 9 bases not matched to a gene; V was cut back by 5 bases and J by 0 bases. The CDR3 has 16 amino acids. CDR3 coding DNA: TGTGCCAGCAGCCCCCAGGGGGGAGTCATGAACACTGAAGCTTTCTTT. Its translation: CASSPQGGVMNTEAFF.

The chain joins TRBV12-3 or TRBV12-4 to TRBJ2-1, with 10 bases that match TRBD1. The CDR3 is 13 residues long. V trimming: 5 bases; J trimming: 7 bases; junction bases outside the gene matches: 2. In DNA, the CDR3 is TGTGCCAGCAGTCTGGGACAGGGGAATGAGCAGTTCTTC. As protein: CASSLGQGNEQFF.

The genes are TRBV20-1 and TRBJ1-5; D is possibly TRBD1 (6 bases). The CDR3 contains 16 residues. The germline gives CDR1 DFQATT, CDR2 SNEGSKA (reference sequence). Trimming cost V 2 bases and J 1 base, with 15 bases left between them. CDR3 in amino acids: CSARNPKGGSNQPQHF. The CDR3 coding sequence is TGCAGTGCTAGAAACCCGAAAGGGGGGAGCAATCAGCCCCAGCATTTT.

V and J are TRBV5-1 and TRBJ2-7; TRBD1 aligns across 7 bases. The CDR3 totals 14 residues. J was trimmed by 2 bases and V by 0 bases; bases with no gene match: 2. CDR1 is SGHRS, CDR2 YFSETQ, per germline. CDR3 sequence: CASSLGDRAYEQYF. CDR3 nucleotide sequence: TGCGCCAGCAGCTTGGGAGACAGGGCCTACGAGCAGTACTTC.

In its sample, this clonotype was seen a few times. V is TRBV7-2 and J is TRBJ2-3, with 10 bases fitting TRBD2. From germline, CDR1 is SGHTA and CDR2 FQGNSA. V trimming: 1 base; J trimming: 1 base; junction bases outside the gene matches: 5. This CDR3 has 17 residues. Here the CDR3 DNA reads TGTGCCAGCAGCTTAGGACTAGCGGGTTTTGGCACAGATACGCAGTATTTT. Translated: CASSLGLAGFGTDTQYF.

In its sample, this clonotype was seen a few times. The chain employs TRBV18 and TRBJ2-7; 8 nucleotides line up with TRBD2. The CDR3 contains 14 residues. Germline V gene data show CDR1 as KGHSH and CDR2 as LQKENI. V shed 2 bases, J shed 4 bases, and the junction held 4 bases outside the gene matches. CDR3 loop: CASSPLTGGYEQYF. In DNA form, the CDR3 reads TGTGCCAGCTCACCATTGACGGGAGGGTACGAGCAGTACTTC.

The chain links TRBV3-1 to TRBJ1-2; no firm D call. The CDR3 consists of 12 residues. The V end was cut by 1 base, the J end by 6 bases, with 6 bases between. The V gene's germline CDR1 is LGHDT and CDR2 YNNKEL (reference sequence). The CDR3 DNA follows: TGTGCCAGCAGCCAAGCGGTTGATGGCTACACCTTC. This codes for CASSQAVDGYTF.

This chain connects TRBV18 to TRBJ1-1, with D perhaps matching TRBD1 (5 bases). The germline V gene has CDR1 KGHSH and CDR2 LQKENI. With 4 bases removed from V and 3 bases from J, the gap between germline ends came to 12 bases. This CDR3 contains 14 residues. The CDR3 reads CASSRGAVDTEAFF. CDR3 nucleotide sequence: TGTGCCAGCTCACGTGGGGCCGTGGACACTGAAGCTTTCTTT.

The CDR3 protein is CASVLGGTGTLQYF. The CDR3 DNA is TGTGCCAGCGTACTAGGGGGCACTGGTACCCTTCAGTACTTC. The V and J genes are TRBV6-1 and TRBJ2-4; 7 bases agree with TRBD1. Germline V CDR1 and CDR2: MNHNS, SASEGT. This CDR3 contains 14 residues. V shed 8 bases and J 11 bases; nucleotides not matched to a gene: 15.